These 14 T cell receptor beta chains were sequenced from one sample in a study of esophageal squamous cell carcinoma under preoperative chemotherapy. Stated time point: before preoperative PTX-NDP chemotherapy. MiXCR, run by TCRdb on the PCR reads, gives a single entry per CDR3 protein. The table includes over 9,500 distinct CDR3 sequences, around half detected once. Specimen collection occurred from a patient given preoperative chemotherapy. All receptors come from a human donor with esophageal squamous cell carcinoma. The donor label of this sample is uncertain.

This clonotype came up once. Germline and junction disagree at one end, which may indicate a read error. The genes are TRBV6-1 and TRBJ2-1, with a tentative D call TRBD2 (6 bases). Germline V gene lookup returns CDR1 MNHNS and CDR2 SASEGT. The CDR3 consists of 11 residues. The CDR3 nucleotides are TGCGCCGCGGGGAGGAGAGATGAGCAGTACTTT. Protein: CAAGRRDEQYF.

As regards this clonotype: An end of the junction differs from the germline gene, which may be a read error. The chain links TRBV10-2 to TRBJ2-5; perhaps D is TRBD1 or TRBD2 (5 bases each). Germline V gene lookup returns CDR1 WSHSY and CDR2 SAAADI. The CDR3 length is 14 residues. The CDR3 sequence is CASSEVRDQETQYF. The CDR3 nucleotides read TGCGCCAGCAGTGAGGTCCGGGACCAAGAGACCCAGTATTTC.

CDR3 loop: CASSGGLAGGGETQYF. The CDR3 nucleotides are TGTGCCAGCAGTGGGGGACTAGCGGGAGGAGGGGAGACCCAGTACTTC. The rearrangement joins TRBV6-1 to TRBJ2-1; 15 bases line up with TRBD2. The DNA matches TRBJ2-5 better at its end, which makes the J call doubtful. CDR3 size: 16 residues. CDR1 MNHNS and CDR2 SASEGT come from the germline V gene.

The rearrangement links TRBV6-1 to TRBJ2-3; D may be TRBD2 (5 bases). Germline CDR1 is MNHNS and CDR2 is SASEGT. This CDR3 spans 15 amino acids. V lost 5 bases and J 0 bases, leaving 12 bases between the germline ends. The CDR3 nucleotides are TGTGCCAGCAGTCGTTCTAGCTATAGCACAGATACGCAGTATTTT. It is translated as CASSRSSYSTDTQYF.

This clonotype was detected once. The junction differs from germline at one of its ends, possibly a read error. The rearrangement uses TRBV6-5 and TRBJ2-3; a possible D gene is TRBD1 (6 bases). Germline CDR1 MNHEY, CDR2 SVGAGI. The CDR3 sequence is 21 residues long. CDR3 sequence reads: CASSYSVASSWGLWAKNTQYF. CDR3 DNA: TGTGCCAGCAGTTACTCGGTCGCCAGTAGTTGGGGGCTGTGGGCCAAAAACACGCAGTATTTC.

The V call is TRBV6-5, the J call TRBJ2-3; no reliable D call. TRBJ2-5 explains the end of the DNA better; the J call may be wrong. This CDR3 contains 11 residues. Per germline, CDR1 MNHEY and CDR2 SVGAGI. The CDR3 protein is CASSYASAQYF. In DNA form, the CDR3 reads TGTGCCAGCAGTTACGCCTCGGCCCAGTACTTC.

About this clonotype itself: At one of its ends the junction is not consistent with the germline gene, which may arise from a read error. V usage is TRBV6-8 and J usage is TRBJ2-4; possibly TRBD2 for D (5 bases). Germline assignment: CDR1 MNHGY and CDR2 SAAAGT. The CDR3 has 14 residues. The CDR3 is CGGTGKRAKNTQYF. CDR3 nucleotide sequence: TGTGGCGGCACGGGGAAGAGAGCCAAAAACACTCAGTACTTC.

Remarks on this clonotype: The junction shows a germline mismatch at one end, possibly a read error. This sequence joins TRBV10-2 and TRBJ2-5; 8 bases line up with TRBD2. This CDR3 contains 14 residues. The germline gives CDR1 WSHSY, CDR2 SAAADI. DNA of the CDR3: TGCGCGGGGGGGGGGGAGCGGGAGCATGAGACGCAGTACTTC. Amino acids: CAGGGEREHETQYF.

About this clonotype: One end of the junction is discordant with germline, which a read error may explain. The chain links TRBV12-3 or TRBV12-4 to TRBJ2-1; 12 nucleotides line up with TRBD2. CDR3 length: 16 amino acids. CDR3 residues: CASTLMTSGRGHEQFF. Here the CDR3 DNA reads TGTGCCAGCACTTTAATGACTAGCGGGAGAGGGCATGAGCAGTTCTTC.

At least ten counts were recorded for this clonotype. This rearrangement joins TRBV14 to TRBJ2-1; no clear D gene. Germline assignment: CDR1 SGHDN and CDR2 FVKESK. V was trimmed by 0 bases and J by 10 bases, leaving 7 bases between them. The CDR3 consists of 12 residues. CDR3 sequence: CASSQDRMEQFF. The CDR3 bases are TGTGCCAGCAGCCAAGATCGGATGGAGCAGTTCTTC.

Only a few counts were recorded for this clonotype. The CDR3 loop reads CASSENRHSNEKLFF. DNA of the CDR3: TGTGCCAGCAGCGAAAACAGGCACTCTAATGAAAAACTGTTTTTT. The chain links TRBV7-2 to TRBJ1-4; TRBD1 is a possible D gene (5 bases). The V gene lost 5 bases and the J gene lost 3 bases, with 13 bases spanning the gap. The CDR3 loop spans 15 amino acids. CDR1 is SGHTA, CDR2 FQGNSA, per germline.

The chain couples TRBV6-1 to TRBJ2-4; 7 bases line up with TRBD2. CDR1 MNHNS and CDR2 SASEGT come from the germline V gene. This CDR3 contains 16 residues. The trim removed 6 bases at V and 10 bases at J, leaving 18 bases unmatched. The CDR3 loop reads CASRGGGDHDQEIQYF. CDR3 coding DNA: TGTGCCAGCAGGGGGGGGGGGGACCATGACCAAGAGATTCAGTACTTC.

The CDR3 is CASSRGGNNQETQYF. CDR3 DNA: TGTGCCAGCAGTCGCGGGGGGAACAATCAAGAGACCCAGTACTTC. This chain joins TRBV7-2 and TRBJ2-5; 8 bases align to TRBD2. Germline CDR1 SGHTA, CDR2 FQGNSA. V dropped 6 bases and J dropped 2; count of bases not matched to a gene: 8. This CDR3 comprises 15 residues.

There are many counts of this clonotype. V usage is TRBV7-8 and J usage is TRBJ2-3, with D perhaps matching TRBD1 (5 bases). Trimming removed 2 bases from V and 1 base from J, with 7 bases in between. CDR1 and CDR2 from the germline V gene are SGHVS and FQNEAQ. The CDR3 runs 14 residues. The CDR3 loop reads CASSLQGGTDTQYF. The CDR3, as DNA: TGTGCCAGCAGCTTACAGGGTGGCACAGATACGCAGTATTTT.